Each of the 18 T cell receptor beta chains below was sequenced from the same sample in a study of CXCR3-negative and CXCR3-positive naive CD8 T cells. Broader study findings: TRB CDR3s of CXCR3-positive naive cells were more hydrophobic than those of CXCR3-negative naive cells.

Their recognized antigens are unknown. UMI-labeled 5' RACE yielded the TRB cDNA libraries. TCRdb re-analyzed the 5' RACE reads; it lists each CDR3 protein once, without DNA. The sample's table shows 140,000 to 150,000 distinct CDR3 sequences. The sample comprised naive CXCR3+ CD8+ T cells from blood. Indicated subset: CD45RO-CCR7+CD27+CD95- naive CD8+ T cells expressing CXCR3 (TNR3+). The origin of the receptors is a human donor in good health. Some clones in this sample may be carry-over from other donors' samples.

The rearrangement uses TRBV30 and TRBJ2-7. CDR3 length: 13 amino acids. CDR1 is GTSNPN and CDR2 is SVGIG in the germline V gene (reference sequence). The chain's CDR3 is CAWSVGSSYEQYF.

The chain's CDR3 is CASTKTSGRASSYNEQFF. The J gene is TRBJ2-1, the V gene TRBV21-1; checking the TCRdb D call of TRBD2 is not possible without DNA. TRBV21-1 constitutes a pseudogene. This CDR3 has 18 residues.

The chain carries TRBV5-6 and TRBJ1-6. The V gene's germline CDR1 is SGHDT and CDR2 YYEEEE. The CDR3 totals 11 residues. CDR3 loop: CASSLEGPLHF.

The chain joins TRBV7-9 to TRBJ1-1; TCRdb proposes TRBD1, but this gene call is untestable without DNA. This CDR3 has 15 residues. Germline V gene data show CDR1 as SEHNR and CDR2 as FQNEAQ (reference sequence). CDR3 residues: CASSWLQEPNTEAFF.

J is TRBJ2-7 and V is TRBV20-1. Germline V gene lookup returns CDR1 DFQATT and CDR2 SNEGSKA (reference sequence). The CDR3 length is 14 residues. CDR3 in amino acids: CSARAGFYSYEQYF.

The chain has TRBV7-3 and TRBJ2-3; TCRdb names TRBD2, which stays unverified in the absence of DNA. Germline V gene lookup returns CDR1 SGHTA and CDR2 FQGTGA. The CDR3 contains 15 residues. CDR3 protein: CASSLARAAGDTQYF. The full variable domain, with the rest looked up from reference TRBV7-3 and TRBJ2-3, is GAGVSQTPSNKVTEKGKYVELRCDPISGHTALYWYRQSLGQGPEFLIYFQGTGAADDSGLPNDRFFAVRPEGSVSTLKIQRTERGDSAVYLCASSLARAAGDTQYFGPGTRLTVL.

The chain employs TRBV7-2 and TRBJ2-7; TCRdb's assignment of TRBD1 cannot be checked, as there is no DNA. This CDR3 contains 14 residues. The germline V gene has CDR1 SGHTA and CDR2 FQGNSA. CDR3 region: CASSLVVSKYEQYF.

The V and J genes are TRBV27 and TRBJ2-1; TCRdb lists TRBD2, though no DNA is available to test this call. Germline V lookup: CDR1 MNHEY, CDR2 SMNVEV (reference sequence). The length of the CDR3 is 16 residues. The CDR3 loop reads CASSFGGSSSYNEQFF.

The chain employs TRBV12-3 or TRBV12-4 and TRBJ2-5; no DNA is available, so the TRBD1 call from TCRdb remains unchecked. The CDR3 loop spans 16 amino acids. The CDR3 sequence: CASSSLYGHRPGTQYF.

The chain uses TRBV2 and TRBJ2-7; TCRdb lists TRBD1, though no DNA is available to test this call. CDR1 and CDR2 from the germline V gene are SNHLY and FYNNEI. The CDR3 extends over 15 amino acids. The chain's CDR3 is CASSEGSPAGYEQYF. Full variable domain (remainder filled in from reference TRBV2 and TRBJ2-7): EPEVTQTPSHQVTQMGQEVILRCVPISNHLYFYWYRQILGQKVEFLVSFYNNEISEKSEIFDDQFSVERPDGSNFTLKIRSTKLEDSAMYFCASSEGSPAGYEQYFGPGTRLTVT.

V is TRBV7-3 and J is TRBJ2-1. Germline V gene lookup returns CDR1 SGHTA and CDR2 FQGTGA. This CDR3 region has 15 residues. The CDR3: CASSSTESSYNEQFF.

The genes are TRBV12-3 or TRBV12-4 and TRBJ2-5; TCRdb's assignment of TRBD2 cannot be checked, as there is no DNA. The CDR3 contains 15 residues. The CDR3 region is CASSQLGGRVETQYF.

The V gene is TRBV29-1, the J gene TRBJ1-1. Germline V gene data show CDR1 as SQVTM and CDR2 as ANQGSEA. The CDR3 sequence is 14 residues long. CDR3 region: CSVEVPGLGTEAFF.

The CDR3 sequence: CASSSRTAYEQYF. The chain links TRBV7-9 to TRBJ2-7; the TRBD1 assignment by TCRdb is unverifiable without DNA. The CDR3 sequence is 13 residues long. Germline-derived CDR1 and CDR2 are SEHNR and FQNEAQ (reference sequence).

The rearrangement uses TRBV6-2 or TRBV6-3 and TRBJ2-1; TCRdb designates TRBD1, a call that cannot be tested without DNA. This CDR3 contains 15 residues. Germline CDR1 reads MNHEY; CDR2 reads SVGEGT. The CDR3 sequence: CASSLQGYSYNEQFF.

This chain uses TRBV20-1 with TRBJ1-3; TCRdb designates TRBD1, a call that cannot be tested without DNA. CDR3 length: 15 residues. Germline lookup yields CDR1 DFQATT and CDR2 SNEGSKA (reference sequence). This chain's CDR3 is CSAPKGGISGNTIYF.

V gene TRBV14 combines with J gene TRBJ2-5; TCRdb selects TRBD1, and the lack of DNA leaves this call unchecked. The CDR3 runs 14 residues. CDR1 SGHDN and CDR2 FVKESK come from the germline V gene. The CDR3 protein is CASSQGTGEETQYF. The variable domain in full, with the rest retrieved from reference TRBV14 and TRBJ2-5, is EAGVTQFPSHSVIEKGQTVTLRCDPISGHDNLYWYRRVMGKEIKFLLHFVKESKQDESGMPNNRFLAERTGGTYSTLKVQPAELEDSGVYFCASSQGTGEETQYFGPGTRLLVL.

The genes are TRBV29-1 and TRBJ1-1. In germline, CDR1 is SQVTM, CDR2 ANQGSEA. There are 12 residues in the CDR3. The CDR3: CSVVAVDTEAFF.